The clone carrying this T cell receptor beta chain was detected many times. This record belongs to a study of neurological immune-mediated disorders. Specified time point: longitudinal time-point 3. TCRdb reprocessed the 5' RACE reads with MiXCR, giving one entry per CDR3 protein. The sample contains approximately 84,000 distinct CDR3 sequences, roughly 4.3% of which appear only once. Material: PBMCs. This TCR was sampled from a woman aged 55-70 years with multiple sclerosis.

CDR3 coding DNA: TGTGCCAGCAGCTCCGGACAACGCTACGAGCAGTACTTC. Encoded protein: CASSSGQRYEQYF. The chain couples TRBV7-2 to TRBJ2-7; perhaps TRBD1 as D (5 bases). The V gene's germline CDR1 is SGHTA and CDR2 FQGNSA. V lost 4 bases and J lost 3, with 10 bases in between. The CDR3 runs 13 residues.